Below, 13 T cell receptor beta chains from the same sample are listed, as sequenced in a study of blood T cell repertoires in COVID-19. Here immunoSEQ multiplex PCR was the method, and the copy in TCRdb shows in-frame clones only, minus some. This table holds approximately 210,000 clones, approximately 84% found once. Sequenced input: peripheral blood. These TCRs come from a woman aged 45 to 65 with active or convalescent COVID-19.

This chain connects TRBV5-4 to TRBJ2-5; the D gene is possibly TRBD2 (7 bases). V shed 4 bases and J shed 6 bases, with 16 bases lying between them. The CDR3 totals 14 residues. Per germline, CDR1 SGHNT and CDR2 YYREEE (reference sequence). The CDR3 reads CASSKGGAVKTQYF. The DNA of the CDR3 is TGTGCCAGCAGCAAGGGGGGGGCCGTGAAGACCCAGTACTTC.

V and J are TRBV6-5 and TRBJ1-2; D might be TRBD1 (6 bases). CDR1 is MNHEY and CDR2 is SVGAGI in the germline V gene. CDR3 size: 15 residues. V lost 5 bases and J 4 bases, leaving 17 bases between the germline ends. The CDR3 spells CASSPDLTGSYGYTF. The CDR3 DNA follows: TGTGCCAGCAGTCCCGACCTAACAGGGAGCTATGGCTACACCTTC.

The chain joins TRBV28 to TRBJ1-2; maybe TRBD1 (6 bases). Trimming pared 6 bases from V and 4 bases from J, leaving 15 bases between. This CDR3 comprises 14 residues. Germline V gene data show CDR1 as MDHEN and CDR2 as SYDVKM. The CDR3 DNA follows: TGTGCCAGCAGCTACCGGGACAAGTTCTATGGCTACACCTTC. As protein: CASSYRDKFYGYTF.

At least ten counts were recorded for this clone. The CDR3 region is CASSKGTVNTGELFF. The CDR3 DNA is TGTGCCAGCAGTAAGGGGACAGTGAACACCGGGGAGCTGTTTTTT. The gene calls are TRBV25-1 and TRBJ2-2, with TRBD1 identical over 7 bases. This CDR3 is 15 amino acids long. After removal of 5 bases from V and 1 base from J, the junction contained 4 bases not matched to a gene. Germline assignment: CDR1 MGHDK and CDR2 SYGVNS.

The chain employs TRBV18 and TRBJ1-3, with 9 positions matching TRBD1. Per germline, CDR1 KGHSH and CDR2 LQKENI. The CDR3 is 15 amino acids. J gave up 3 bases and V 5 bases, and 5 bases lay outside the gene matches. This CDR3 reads CASSSQGANGNTIYF. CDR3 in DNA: TGTGCCAGCTCATCACAGGGGGCTAATGGAAACACCATATATTTT.

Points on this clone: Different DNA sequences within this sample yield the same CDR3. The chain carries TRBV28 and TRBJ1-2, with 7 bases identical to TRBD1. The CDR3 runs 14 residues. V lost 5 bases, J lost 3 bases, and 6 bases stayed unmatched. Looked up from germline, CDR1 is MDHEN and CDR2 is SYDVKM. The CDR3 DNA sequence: TGTGCCAGCAGTCCGGGACAGATCTACTATGGCTACACCTTC. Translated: CASSPGQIYYGYTF.

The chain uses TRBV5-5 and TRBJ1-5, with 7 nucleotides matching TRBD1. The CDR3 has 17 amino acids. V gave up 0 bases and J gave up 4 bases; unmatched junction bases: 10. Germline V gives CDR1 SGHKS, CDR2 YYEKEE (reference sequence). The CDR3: CASSLVETGIRNQPQHF. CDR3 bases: TGTGCCAGCAGCTTGGTCGAGACAGGGATAAGGAATCAGCCCCAGCATTTT.

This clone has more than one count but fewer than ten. The CDR3 nucleotides read TGCGCCAGCAGCCAAGGAGGGACAGGGGGCTATGGCTACACCTTC. Its translation is CASSQGGTGGYGYTF. V usage is TRBV4-1 and J usage is TRBJ1-2, with 11 bases identical to TRBD1. The germline V gene encodes CDR1 MGHRA and CDR2 YSYEKL. The CDR3 sequence is 15 residues long. Unmatched junction bases numbered 2, after V lost 1 base and J lost 4 bases.

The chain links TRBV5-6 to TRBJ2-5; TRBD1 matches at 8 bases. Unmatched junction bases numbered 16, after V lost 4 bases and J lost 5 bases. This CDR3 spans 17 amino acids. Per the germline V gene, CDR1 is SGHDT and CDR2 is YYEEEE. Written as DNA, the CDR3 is TGTGCCAGCAGCCTAGGACAGGGAGGAGGTATAAAGGAGACCCAGTACTTC. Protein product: CASSLGQGGGIKETQYF.

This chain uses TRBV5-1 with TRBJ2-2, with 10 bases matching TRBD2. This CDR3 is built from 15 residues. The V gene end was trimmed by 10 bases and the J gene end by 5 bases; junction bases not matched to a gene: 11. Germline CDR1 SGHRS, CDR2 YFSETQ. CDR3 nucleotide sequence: TGCGCCTGCGCCCCGGGACTAGCGACGACCGGGGAGCTGTTTTTT. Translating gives CACAPGLATTGELFF.

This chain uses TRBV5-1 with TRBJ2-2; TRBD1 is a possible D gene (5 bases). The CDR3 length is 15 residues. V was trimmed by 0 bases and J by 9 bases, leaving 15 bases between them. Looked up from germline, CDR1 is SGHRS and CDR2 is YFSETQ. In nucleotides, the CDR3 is TGCGCCAGCAGCTTGGGAAGGGGCGAGCGCCGGGAGCTGTTTTTT. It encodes CASSLGRGERRELFF. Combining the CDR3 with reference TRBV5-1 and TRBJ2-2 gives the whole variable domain KAGVTQTPRYLIKTRGQQVTLSCSPISGHRSVSWYQQTPGQGLQFLFEYFSETQRNKGNFPGRFSGRQFSNSRSEMNVSTLELGDSALYLCASSLGRGERRELFFGEGSRLTVL.

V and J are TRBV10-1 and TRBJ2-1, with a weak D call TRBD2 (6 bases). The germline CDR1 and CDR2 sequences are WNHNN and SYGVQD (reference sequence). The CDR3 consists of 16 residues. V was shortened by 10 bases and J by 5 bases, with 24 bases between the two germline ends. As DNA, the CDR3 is TGCGCCACCTCAAGACCGGGACTGAGTGACCACAATGAGCAGTTCTTC. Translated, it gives CATSRPGLSDHNEQFF.

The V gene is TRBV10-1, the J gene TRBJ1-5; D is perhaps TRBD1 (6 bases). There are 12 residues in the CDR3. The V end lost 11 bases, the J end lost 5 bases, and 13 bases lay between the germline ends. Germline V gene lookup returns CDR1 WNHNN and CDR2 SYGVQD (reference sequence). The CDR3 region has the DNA TGCGCCCGTGGACAGAGGGATCAGCCCCAGCATTTT. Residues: CARGQRDQPQHF.